Listed below are T cell receptor beta chains from one sample, sequenced in a study of blood T cells in healthy people across ages. From the 5' RACE reads, TCRdb called clonotypes with MiXCR, one entry per CDR3 protein. The sample lists about 1.5 million distinct CDR3 sequences; 40% to 50% were seen once. Sample: blood. The receptor set was obtained from a woman younger than 35 in good health. Both conserved end residues are part of each CDR3. Each record gives: J gene, CDR3 length, V gene, CDR3 protein.

>TRBJ2-5|15|TRBV5-5
CASSLEKNSYNEQYF
>TRBJ2-3|15|TRBV5-6
CASSFGAGLGDTQYF
>TRBJ2-4|15|TRBV5-1
CASSLAAEPLSPQYF
>TRBJ2-7|17|TRBV6-6
CASSAGGTSGSSYEQYF
>TRBJ1-2|15|TRBV4-1
CASSPSGEANYGYTF
>NA|15|TRBV12-3/TRBV12-4
CASRATGSSYNEQYF
>NA|19|TRBV7-2
CASSLERWTSGRSYNEQYF
>TRBJ2-1|17|TRBV3-1
CASSRIWGGSGYNEQFF
>NA|17|TRBV6-1
CASSEISGTGSSYEQYF
>TRBJ2-1|15|TRBV6-6
CASSYKGTGRGEQFF
>TRBJ2-5|15|TRBV2
CASSGGAGIQETQYF
>TRBJ2-1|15|TRBV20-1
CSARGERGFYNEQFF
>TRBJ2-1|16|TRBV14
CASSQLGLGSYNEQFF
>TRBJ1-4|16|TRBV13
CASSFEGRGTNEKLFF
>TRBJ1-2|12|TRBV4-2
CASSLKGPDYTF
>TRBJ1-2|15|TRBV18
CASFDRDTEPYGYTF
>TRBJ1-6|14|TRBV4-2
CASSQEEWGAPLHF
>TRBJ1-2|17|TRBV28
CASSPNPLNAANYGYTF
>TRBJ1-2|14|TRBV9
CASSVDHRGYGYTF
>TRBJ1-2|12|TRBV20-1
CSAPSASYGYTF
>TRBJ2-3|17|TRBV7-6
CASSLVNYGASTDTQYF
>TRBJ2-3|15|TRBV3-1
CASSQGLGPTDTQYF
>TRBJ1-2|15|TRBV28
CASSLGTGSTYGYTF
>TRBJ2-2|16|TRBV2
CASSVSRGRGTGELFF
>TRBJ1-6|14|TRBV4-1
CASSQGGYSSPLHF
>TRBJ1-2|13|TRBV20-1
CSAAQGDNYGYTF
>TRBJ1-1|17|TRBV20-1
CSAKSLDRVVLNTEAFF
>TRBJ2-5|16|TRBV6-5
CASTPFNGLYQETQYF
>TRBJ2-2|16|TRBV9
CASSASGGKNTGELFF
>TRBJ2-7|15|TRBV7-2
CASSLDGGSQFEQYF
>TRBJ2-1|12|TRBV20-1
CSLSPGCGEQFF
>TRBJ2-7|14|TRBV6-1
CASSGTGITYEQYF
>TRBJ2-3|13|TRBV10-3
CAIRPDSIDTQYF
>NA|14|TRBV6-1
CASINRGLTYEQYF
>TRBJ1-1|14|TRBV6-1
CASRGATENTEAFF
>NA|14|TRBV5-1
CASSLAESYNEQYF
>TRBJ2-7|14|TRBV21-1
CASSTTQLVYEQYF
>TRBJ1-2|14|TRBV7-8
CASSLAALLDGYTF
>TRBJ2-7|17|TRBV5-6
CASSFQLPGQESYEQYF
>TRBJ1-2|15|TRBV4-1
CASSHPAQGAFGYTF
>TRBJ1-1|13|TRBV5-6
CASTDAATTEAFF
>TRBJ2-7|15|TRBV20-1
CSARDTTRASSEQYF
>TRBJ1-6|15|TRBV4-2
CASSHALLGDSPLHF
>TRBJ2-7|15|TRBV9
CASSVGSSGGYEQYF
>TRBJ2-7|14|TRBV29-1
CSVEPLDRDYEQYF
>TRBJ1-2|14|TRBV7-2
CASTTLGHQFGYTF
>TRBJ1-1|17|TRBV4-1
CASSHGQGVISNTEAFF
>TRBJ2-5|14|TRBV27
CASSARGGEETQYF
>TRBJ2-1|15|TRBV7-9
CASSTTSGGAHEQFF
>TRBJ2-3|16|TRBV12-3/TRBV12-4
CASSPQAGGATDAQYF
>TRBJ2-5|14|TRBV7-9
CASRSGGPQETQYF
>TRBJ2-3|17|TRBV5-1
CASSLGGLAGAGDTQYF
>TRBJ2-1|17|TRBV7-2
CASSSWPGGSSYNEQFF
>TRBJ1-2|16|TRBV6-6
CASSTTGQGFNYGYTF
>TRBJ2-5|14|TRBV2
CASRTSGSKETQYF
>TRBJ1-1|14|TRBV12-3/TRBV12-4
CASSLKQLNTEAFF
>TRBJ2-1|14|TRBV15
CATSSSVPSKEQFF